This is a list of T cell receptor beta chains from one sample in a study of blood T cell repertoires in COVID-19. The table came from immunoSEQ multiplex PCR; TCRdb's copy has only in-frame clones and leaves some out. The profile shows some 200,000 clones, about 88% of them singletons. What was sequenced was peripheral blood. All receptors come from a man aged 25-45 years with active or convalescent COVID-19. The CDR3 runs from the conserved cysteine through the conserved F or W. Each record gives: J gene, V gene, clone size, D gene, CDR3 protein, CDR3 DNA. D genes are given only for firm matches. Rows may omit the clone size; those that give it use once, few, many or a size class.

TRBJ2-4,TRBV19,-,-,CASRIDRLAKNIQYF,TGTGCCAGTAGAATTGACAGACTAGCCAAAAACATTCAGTACTTC
TRBJ2-3,TRBV6-5,-,-,CASSSGTMTGGTQYF,TGTGCCAGCAGTTCCGGGACAATGACAGGAGGTACGCAGTATTTT
TRBJ2-2,TRBV25-1,-,-,CASRERVTGELFF,TGTGCCAGCAGGGAAAGAGTCACCGGGGAGCTGTTTTTT
TRBJ1-5,TRBV27,-,-,CASSLSLNQPQHF,TGTGCCAGCAGTTTATCCCTGAATCAGCCCCAGCATTTT
TRBJ1-1,TRBV18,-,-,CASSPQGENTEAFF,TGTGCCAGCTCACCACAGGGGGAGAACACTGAAGCTTTCTTT
TRBJ2-5,TRBV11-2,once,-,CASSLDRGGKTQYF,TGTGCCAGCAGCTTAGATAGGGGAGGAAAGACCCAGTACTTC
TRBJ2-7,TRBV14,-,-,CASSQDLGSITEAGEQYF,TGTGCCAGCAGCCAAGATCTCGGCTCCATAACAGAGGCGGGGGAGCAGTACTTC
TRBJ2-7,TRBV3-1/TRBV3-2,once,TRBD2,CASSTAGPYEQYF,TGTGCCAGCAGCACAGCGGGACCCTACGAGCAGTACTTC
TRBJ2-7,TRBV19,-,TRBD2,CASKQGLAIGEQYF,TGTGCCAGTAAACAGGGACTAGCGATCGGCGAGCAGTACTTC
TRBJ2-5,TRBV5-4,-,-,CASSLDRFQETQYF,TGTGCCAGCAGCCTGGACCGGTTTCAAGAGACCCAGTACTTC
TRBJ2-1,TRBV5-6,-,-,CASNEQGRSYNEQFF,TGTGCCAGCAATGAACAGGGCCGCTCCTACAATGAGCAGTTCTTC
TRBJ1-1,TRBV5-5,-,-,CASSLGPLNTEAFF,TGTGCCAGCAGCTTGGGGCCGCTGAACACTGAAGCTTTCTTT
TRBJ2-2,TRBV18,-,-,CASSSEGDGELFF,TGTGCCAGCTCATCAGAGGGGGACGGGGAGCTGTTTTTT
TRBJ2-1,TRBV13,-,-,CASSSDRQRVYNEQFF,TGTGCCAGCAGCTCGGACCGACAGAGAGTCTACAATGAGCAGTTCTTC
TRBJ2-7,TRBV18,-,TRBD1,CASSPRPGQGDYEQYF,TGTGCCAGCTCACCACGTCCCGGACAGGGAGACTACGAGCAGTACTTC
TRBJ2-1,TRBV4-1,once,TRBD1,CASSQPRLGQGTNEQFF,TGCGCCAGCAGCCAACCACGCTTGGGACAGGGGACCAATGAGCAGTTCTTC
TRBJ2-1,TRBV6-1,-,-,CASSEEKLKYNEQFF,TGTGCCAGCAGTGAAGAAAAGCTCAAATACAATGAGCAGTTCTTC
TRBJ2-3,TRBV29-1,-,-,CSADAGGLTSTDTQYF,TGCAGCGCCGACGCAGGGGGGCTGACTAGCACAGATACGCAGTATTTT
TRBJ2-1,TRBV19,-,-,CASSSRLGGVNSYNEQFF,TGTGCCAGTAGTTCCCGCCTCGGGGGTGTAAACTCCTACAATGAGCAGTTCTTC
TRBJ2-2,TRBV7-9,-,TRBD2,CASSTSGGARRSIGELFF,TGTGCCAGCAGCACCTCGGGAGGGGCCCGGAGAAGTATCGGGGAGCTGTTTTTT
TRBJ1-1,TRBV29-1,-,-,CSVNGNTEAFF,TGCAGCGTTAACGGGAACACTGAAGCTTTCTTT
TRBJ2-5,TRBV11-3,-,-,CASSSYTVRAQETQYF,TGTGCCAGCAGCTCCTATACTGTGAGGGCGCAAGAGACCCAGTACTTC
TRBJ1-6,TRBV2,-,TRBD1,CASRTGQGESSYNSPLHF,TGTGCCAGCAGGACGGGACAGGGAGAGAGCTCCTATAATTCACCCCTCCACTTT
TRBJ1-3,TRBV7-9,-,-,CASSVGALSGNTIYF,TGTGCCAGCAGCGTAGGGGCTCTCTCTGGAAACACCATATATTTT
TRBJ2-2,TRBV27,-,TRBD2,CASNSGRDFTGELFF,TGTGCCAGCAATAGCGGGAGAGATTTCACCGGGGAGCTGTTTTTT
TRBJ1-6,TRBV19,-,TRBD1,CASSMAGQANNSPLHF,TGTGCCAGTAGTATGGCCGGACAGGCTAATAATTCACCCCTCCACTTT
TRBJ2-1,TRBV6-6,-,-,CASTPQGQGGNEQFF,TGTGCCAGCACCCCGCAGGGGCAAGGAGGCAATGAGCAGTTCTTC
TRBJ1-6,TRBV5-1,-,-,CASSLGSSYNSPLHF,TGCGCCAGCAGCTTGGGGAGCTCCTATAATTCACCCCTCCACTTT
TRBJ1-3,TRBV6-5,-,-,CASSSRTDLGGNTIYF,TGTGCCAGCAGTTCTCGGACAGACCTGGGTGGAAACACCATATATTTT
TRBJ1-2,TRBV15,-,TRBD1,CATSRDTRDSANYGYTF,TGTGCCACCAGCAGAGATACCCGGGACAGCGCGAACTATGGCTACACCTTC
TRBJ2-5,TRBV9,-,-,CASSPNSSGRETQYF,TGTGCCAGCAGCCCTAACAGCAGCGGCAGGGAGACCCAGTACTTC
TRBJ1-1,TRBV9,-,-,CASSPQHSQLSAEAFF,TGTGCCAGCAGCCCTCAGCACTCGCAATTGAGCGCTGAAGCTTTCTTT
TRBJ2-3,TRBV6-4,-,TRBD2,CASSDSTSGGADTQYF,TGTGCCAGCAGTGACTCTACTAGCGGGGGGGCAGATACGCAGTATTTT
TRBJ2-7,TRBV21-1,-,-,CASSKPGLDDYEQYF,TGTGCCAGCAGCAAACCGGGACTAGATGACTACGAGCAGTACTTC
TRBJ2-5,TRBV6-5,-,-,CASSYDDRRGKTQYF,TGTGCCAGCAGTTACGACGACAGGAGAGGGAAGACCCAGTACTTC
TRBJ1-2,TRBV19,few,-,CASSISPPGAYGYTF,TGTGCCAGTAGTATATCCCCGCCCGGAGCCTATGGCTACACCTTC
TRBJ1-1,TRBV6-4,-,TRBD1,CASRLTGGESSMNTEAFF,TGTGCCAGTCGGTTGACAGGGGGGGAATCCTCCATGAACACTGAAGCTTTCTTT
TRBJ2-3,TRBV10-3,few,TRBD2,CAITERGLNLNTDTQYF,TGTGCCATCACCGAGCGGGGGCTCAATCTTAACACAGATACGCAGTATTTT
TRBJ1-2,TRBV6-5,-,-,CASGSRAGNYGYTF,TGTGCCAGCGGAAGTAGGGCGGGGAACTATGGCTACACCTTC